A single sample is the source of the 17 T cell receptor beta chains below, sequenced in a study of PD-L1 blockade in urothelial cancer (dated by TCRdb to about 2017). The library was made by the immunoSEQ multiplex PCR assay. The immuneACCESS repertoire file appears here via TCRdb, limited to in-frame rearrangements. These files lack a portion of the clones; in checked studies, under half of the deficit traces to unresolved V genes, and the cause of the others is not known. Within this sample are about 21,000 clones, with around 91% of them counted one time only. Roughly 15% of the sample goes to the ten largest clones. The specimen was PBMCs, collected around atezolizumab (anti-PD-L1) treatment. The receptors shown here come from a woman aged 55-70 years with urothelial cancer.

The J gene is TRBJ1-1, the V gene TRBV5-4, with 9 bases aligning to TRBD1. V lost 5 bases, J lost 5 bases, and 10 bases stayed unmatched. The V gene's germline CDR1 is SGHNT and CDR2 YYREEE (reference sequence). CDR3 size: 15 residues. CDR3 DNA sequence: TGTGCCAGCAGAGCTAGGGACAGGGTTCCGACTGAAGCTTTCTTT. It yields the protein CASRARDRVPTEAFF. The full variable domain, with the rest looked up from reference TRBV5-4 and TRBJ1-1, is ETGVTQSPTHLIKTRGQQVTLRCSSQSGHNTVSWYQQALGQGPQFIFQYYREEENGRGNFPPRFSGLQFPNYSSELNVNALELDDSALYLCASRARDRVPTEAFFGQGTRLTVV.

The chain couples TRBV6-5 to TRBJ1-1; D not resolved. CDR1 and CDR2 from the germline V gene are MNHEY and SVGAGI. Trimming took off 5 bases at V and 6 bases at J, with 19 bases between the two ends. The CDR3 is 15 amino acids. The CDR3 DNA follows: TGTGCCAGCAGTCACCAACCCGGCGGGATCTCTGAAGCTTTCTTT. Translating it yields CASSHQPGGISEAFF.

The genes are TRBV11-2 and TRBJ2-7, with 11 bases aligning to TRBD2. V lost 6 bases, J lost 1 base, and 5 bases stayed unmatched. The germline V gene encodes CDR1 SGHAT and CDR2 FQNNGV. The CDR3 spans 15 residues. The CDR3 loop reads CASSPTSGSSYEQYF. CDR3 sequence (DNA): TGTGCCAGCAGTCCTACTAGCGGGAGTTCCTACGAGCAGTACTTC.

Here the CDR3 DNA reads TGTGCCAGCAGGTTACAAAGACAGGGCCCGCAGTATTTT. Protein product: CASRLQRQGPQYF. This chain uses TRBV27 with TRBJ2-3, with TRBD1 identical over 7 bases. V lost 6 bases and J lost 10; bases outside the gene matches: 10. Germline V CDR1 and CDR2: MNHEY, SMNVEV (reference sequence). The length of the CDR3 is 13 residues.

The gene calls are TRBV27 and TRBJ2-3, with TRBD1 matching over 8 bases. This CDR3 has 13 residues. Germline values: CDR1 MNHEY, CDR2 SMNVEV (reference sequence). With 8 bases clipped from V and 3 bases from J, the junction kept 4 bases outside the gene matches. The CDR3 sequence is CASLGQGTDTQYF. The CDR3 nucleotides are TGTGCCAGCCTAGGACAGGGAACAGATACGCAGTATTTT.

The gene calls are TRBV19 and TRBJ1-5, with 10 nucleotides matching TRBD1. Germline assignment: CDR1 LNHDA and CDR2 SQIVND (reference sequence). V dropped 4 bases and J dropped 0; count of bases not matched to a gene: 12. The CDR3 has 19 residues. CDR3 DNA: TGTGCCAGTAGTACCGGAACCGGGACAGGGGCGTATAGCAATCAGCCCCAGCATTTT. Translation gives CASSTGTGTGAYSNQPQHF. The full variable domain, completed using reference TRBV19 and TRBJ1-5, is DGGITQSPKYLFRKEGQNVTLSCEQNLNHDAMYWYRQDPGQGLRLIYYSQIVNDFQKGDIAEGYSVSREKKESFPLTVTSAQKNPTAFYLCASSTGTGTGAYSNQPQHFGDGTRLSIL.

This chain links TRBV10-3 with TRBJ1-1, with 7 bases aligning to TRBD1. The ends lost 0 bases at V and 5 bases at J; junction bases unmatched: 3. Germline CDR1 is ENHRY and CDR2 is SYGVKD. The CDR3 runs to 14 residues. CDR3 coding DNA: TGTGCCATCAGTGAGTCGACAGGGTGGACTGAAGCTTTCTTT. Protein: CAISESTGWTEAFF.

J is TRBJ2-7 and V is TRBV28; TRBD2 matches at 7 bases. There are 16 residues in the CDR3. Per germline, CDR1 MDHEN and CDR2 SYDVKM. V was pared by 7 bases and J by 4 bases, with 16 bases of the junction left unmatched. In DNA, the CDR3 is TGTGCCAGCAACACCGGGACTATCATCCGCGAATACGAGCAGTACTTC. Residues: CASNTGTIIREYEQYF. Complete variable domain (other parts from reference TRBV28 and TRBJ2-7): DVKVTQSSRYLVKRTGEKVFLECVQDMDHENMFWYRQDPGLGLRLIYFSYDVKMKEKGDIPEGYSVSREKKERFSLILESASTNQTSMYLCASNTGTIIREYEQYFGPGTRLTVT.

The chain has TRBV5-1 and TRBJ2-1, with D possibly matching TRBD1 (6 bases). The CDR3 runs to 15 residues. The V end was cut by 0 bases, the J end by 2 bases, with 9 bases between. Germline V CDR1 and CDR2: SGHRS, YFSETQ. CDR3 loop: CASSLETGAYNEQFF. For the CDR3, the DNA is TGCGCCAGCAGCTTGGAGACAGGTGCCTACAATGAGCAGTTCTTC.

This clone was counted a few times. The chain has TRBV4-1 and TRBJ1-4; maybe TRBD1 (5 bases). Trimming shortened V by 1 base and J by 6 bases, and 12 bases separated the two germline ends. This CDR3 has 15 amino acids. Germline lookup yields CDR1 MGHRA and CDR2 YSYEKL. The CDR3 reads CASSQVWPRDEKLFF. CDR3 sequence (DNA): TGCGCCAGCAGCCAAGTGTGGCCCAGGGATGAAAAACTGTTTTTT.

V and J are TRBV9 and TRBJ2-7; TRBD1 agrees at 7 bases. The CDR3 is 15 amino acids. The V segment lost 0 bases and the J segment 1 base; nucleotides outside the gene matches: 4. Per germline, CDR1 SGDLS and CDR2 YYNGEE. The CDR3 region has the DNA TGTGCCAGCAGCGTAGGGACAGGACCTTCCTACGAGCAGTACTTC. Translating gives CASSVGTGPSYEQYF.

The V gene is TRBV7-9, the J gene TRBJ1-6, with D possibly matching TRBD1 (5 bases). The CDR3 has 15 residues. The V end lost 3 bases, the J end lost 9 bases, and 15 bases lay between the germline ends. Looked up from germline, CDR1 is SEHNR and CDR2 is FQNEAQ (reference sequence). CDR3 region: CASSFDSTGGSPLHF. For the CDR3, the DNA is TGTGCCAGCAGCTTCGACTCAACCGGGGGTTCACCCCTCCACTTT.

The CDR3: CASSPRPSGETGELFF. For the CDR3, the DNA is TGCGCCAGCAGCCCGAGGCCTAGCGGGGAGACCGGGGAGCTGTTTTTT. The V gene is TRBV5-1, the J gene TRBJ2-2; 9 positions match TRBD2. The trim removed 4 bases at V and 5 bases at J, leaving 9 bases unmatched. Germline V gene sequence: CDR1 SGHRS, CDR2 YFSETQ. The CDR3 covers 16 residues.

The chain links TRBV19 to TRBJ2-3; 7 bases are a match to TRBD2. The CDR3 is 15 amino acids. CDR1 is LNHDA and CDR2 is SQIVND in the germline V gene (reference sequence). Germline trimming cut 3 bases from V and 4 bases from J; bases unmatched to any gene: 7. CDR3 region: CASSISSGGSDTQYF. CDR3 DNA sequence: TGTGCCAGTAGTATCAGCTCGGGAGGTTCAGATACGCAGTATTTT. Full variable domain (rest looked up from reference TRBV19 and TRBJ2-3): DGGITQSPKYLFRKEGQNVTLSCEQNLNHDAMYWYRQDPGQGLRLIYYSQIVNDFQKGDIAEGYSVSREKKESFPLTVTSAQKNPTAFYLCASSISSGGSDTQYFGPGTRLTVL.

This chain uses TRBV14 with TRBJ2-1, with 14 bases aligning to TRBD2. The CDR3 consists of 22 residues. Per germline, CDR1 SGHDN and CDR2 FVKESK. Trimming cost V 0 bases and J 0 bases; bases outside gene matches: 13. The CDR3 nucleotides are TGTGCCAGCAGCCAAGAGCGCCCCGGGACTAGCGGGAGACGGCGCTCCTACAATGAGCAGTTCTTC. Protein: CASSQERPGTSGRRRSYNEQFF.

This clone was picked up one time. This rearrangement joins TRBV5-1 to TRBJ2-7; tentative D call: TRBD1 (5 bases). CDR3 length: 15 amino acids. The V end was cut by 0 bases, the J end by 0 bases, with 10 bases between. Germline V lookup: CDR1 SGHRS, CDR2 YFSETQ. CDR3 DNA sequence: TGCGCCAGCAGCTTGGGCAGGGCTACCTCCTACGAGCAGTACTTC. This sequence encodes CASSLGRATSYEQYF.

This chain links TRBV5-1 with TRBJ1-4; 7 positions match TRBD1. V trimming: 3 bases; J trimming: 2 bases; junction bases outside the gene matches: 4. From germline, CDR1 is SGHRS and CDR2 YFSETQ. The CDR3 length is 15 residues. The CDR3 DNA sequence: TGCGCCAGCAGCTCGGACAGGACGACTAATGAAAAACTGTTTTTT. Translation gives CASSSDRTTNEKLFF.